The present T cell receptor beta chain was sequenced within a study of cytomegalovirus exposure and HLA in healthy donors. Primers for the PCR totalled 60 Vbeta and 13 Jbeta. TCRdb's table, derived via immunoSEQ multiplex PCR, lists solely in-frame clones and lacks some. The sample includes some 150,000 clones, just under 85% of them seen just once. Study-wide results and limits: Confirmation in vitro established that a few CMV-associated chains were specific for CMV antigens.

Trimming stripped 4 bases from V and 1 base from J, with 15 bases between. The CDR3 extends over 16 amino acids. Germline-derived CDR1 and CDR2 are LNHDA and SQIVND (reference sequence). Points on this clone: No antigen is known for it.

The specimen was PBMCs. V is TRBV19 and J is TRBJ2-3, with D perhaps matching TRBD2 (6 bases). This receptor was taken from a man aged 25 to 40 in good health and CMV-seropositive. The CDR3 spells CASSTRWGEGTDTQYF. The DNA of the CDR3 is TGTGCCAGTAGTACCCGGTGGGGGGAAGGCACAGATACGCAGTATTTT.